These 20 T cell receptor beta chains were all obtained from the same sample, sequenced in a study of T cell clonotyping in hematopoietic cell transplantation. Repertoires were generated with immunoSEQ multiplex PCR, while TCRdb's copy carries only in-frame clones and drops some. The top ten hold 0.95% of the sample, which has about 41,000 clones, about 95% seen once. Sequenced: peripheral blood mononuclear cells. Receptors were obtained from a young man in good health. Some clones in this sample may be carry-over from other donors' samples.

The rearrangement uses TRBV4-1 and TRBJ2-1, with D hard to call. The CDR3 sequence is 16 residues long. Deletions cut 3 bases from V and 2 bases from J, with 14 bases between. From germline, CDR1 is MGHRA and CDR2 YSYEKL. The CDR3 bases are TGCGCCAGCAGCCAGGTCTGGCCAGGCCCCTACAATGAGCAGTTCTTC. Its protein product is CASSQVWPGPYNEQFF.

This sequence joins TRBV13 and TRBJ1-5; D possibly corresponds to TRBD1 (5 bases). The germline CDR1 and CDR2 sequences are PRHDT and FYEKMQ (reference sequence). V was clipped by 3 bases and J by 7 bases, with 7 bases between them. CDR3 length: 12 amino acids. The chain's CDR3 is CASSFTGQPQHF. Here the CDR3 DNA reads TGTGCCAGCAGCTTCACAGGACAGCCCCAGCATTTT.

This clone has a single count. The V call is TRBV7-9, the J call TRBJ1-1, with 7 bases identical to TRBD1. The CDR3 contains 11 residues. The V segment lost 5 bases and the J segment 13 bases; nucleotides outside the gene matches: 7. Per the germline V gene, CDR1 is SEHNR and CDR2 is FQNEAQ (reference sequence). CDR3 DNA: TGTGCCAGCAGCCTGGGACAGATTGGTTTCTTT. Its protein is CASSLGQIGFF. Filled out from reference TRBV7-9 and TRBJ1-1, the complete variable domain reads DTGVSQNPRHKITKRGQNVTFRCDPISEHNRLYWYRQTLGQGPEFLTYFQNEAQLEKSRLLSDRFSAERPKGSFSTLEIQRTEQGDSAMYLCASSLGQIGFFGQGTRLTVV.

The rearrangement joins TRBV6-6 to TRBJ1-4; D remains unclear. The CDR3 is 10 amino acids. Between the trimmed V and J ends, which lost 5 bases and 7 bases, there was a span of 2 bases. Germline values: CDR1 MNHNY, CDR2 SVGAGI (reference sequence). The CDR3 here is CASSAEKLFF. CDR3 bases: TGTGCCAGCAGTGCTGAAAAACTGTTTTTT.

This sequence joins TRBV4-1 and TRBJ2-7, with TRBD2 matching 15 bases. With 5 bases clipped from V and 4 bases from J, the junction kept 6 bases outside the gene matches. Germline assignment: CDR1 MGHRA and CDR2 YSYEKL. The CDR3 totals 16 residues. In DNA form, the CDR3 reads TGCGCCAGCAGCTATTGGACTAGCGGGGGGGCTTACGAGCAGTACTTC. Translating gives CASSYWTSGGAYEQYF.

This clone was counted once. This chain joins TRBV9 and TRBJ1-2; possible D gene TRBD1, 5 bases. The germline V gene has CDR1 SGDLS and CDR2 YYNGEE. CDR3 length: 15 amino acids. The V and J ends lost 1 base and 6 bases respectively, with 16 bases between them. The CDR3 loop reads CASSVHPGVGDGYTF. Here the CDR3 DNA reads TGTGCCAGCAGCGTACATCCGGGGGTCGGTGATGGCTACACCTTC.

A single count supports this clone. The chain links TRBV2 to TRBJ1-4; D is unresolved. From germline, CDR1 is SNHLY and CDR2 FYNNEI. V lost 4 bases and J 8 bases, leaving 8 bases between the germline ends. The CDR3 has 12 amino acids. The CDR3 region has the DNA TGTGCCAGCAGTGGGGCAATCGAAAAACTGTTTTTT. Translated, it gives CASSGAIEKLFF. Looking up the rest from reference TRBV2 and TRBJ1-4 gives the full variable domain: EPEVTQTPSHQVTQMGQEVILRCVPISNHLYFYWYRQILGQKVEFLVSFYNNEISEKSEIFDDQFSVERPDGSNFTLKIRSTKLEDSAMYFCASSGAIEKLFFGSGTQLSVL.

This clone has just a few counts. The chain is built from TRBV25-1 and TRBJ2-7; no firm D call. CDR1 is MGHDK, CDR2 SYGVNS, per germline. The length of the CDR3 is 12 residues. Trimming took 5 bases from V and 0 from J, leaving 5 bases between them. In DNA form, the CDR3 reads TGTGCCAGCAGTCTAAGCTCCTACGAGCAGTACTTC. The encoded protein is CASSLSSYEQYF.

The chain is built from TRBV4-3 and TRBJ2-5; D gene uncertain. Trimming removed 0 bases from V and 2 bases from J, with 7 bases in between. This CDR3 has 14 residues. CDR1 LGHNA and CDR2 YSLEER come from the germline V gene. This CDR3 is CASSQEVSQETQYF. The CDR3, as DNA: TGCGCCAGCAGCCAAGAAGTCAGTCAAGAGACCCAGTACTTC.

This chain links TRBV19 with TRBJ2-4; TRBD2 agrees at 7 bases. The V gene's germline CDR1 is LNHDA and CDR2 SQIVND (reference sequence). CDR3 length: 14 amino acids. Losses at the gene ends were 5 bases for V and 0 bases for J; bases not matched to a gene: 1. The CDR3 nucleotides read TGTGCCAGTAGTCGGACTAGAGCCAAAAACATTCAGTACTTC. Protein product: CASSRTRAKNIQYF.

The V gene is TRBV28, the J gene TRBJ2-1; 11 bases agree with TRBD1. The CDR3 consists of 15 residues. Germline V gene sequence: CDR1 MDHEN, CDR2 SYDVKM. The junction had 6 bases not matched to a gene; V was cut back by 9 bases and J by 2 bases. CDR3 bases: TGTGCCAGTTTAGGACAGGGGGCCACCTACAATGAGCAGTTCTTC. The encoded protein is CASLGQGATYNEQFF.

The gene calls are TRBV5-4 and TRBJ2-2; D call uncertain. The V end lost 4 bases, the J end lost 2 bases, and 12 bases lay between the germline ends. The CDR3 is made up of 15 amino acids. Germline assignment: CDR1 SGHNT and CDR2 YYREEE (reference sequence). CDR3 residues: CASSLGSFNTGELFF. CDR3 coding DNA: TGTGCCAGCAGCCTGGGTAGTTTCAACACCGGGGAGCTGTTTTTT.

The chain is built from TRBV4-3 and TRBJ2-5; D possibly matches TRBD1 or TRBD2 (6 bases each). V shed 5 bases and J shed 5 bases, with 18 bases lying between them. This CDR3 spans 15 amino acids. CDR1 and CDR2 (germline): LGHNA, YSLEER. The CDR3 DNA reads TGCGCCAGCAGCTCATCTTTATGGGGGGCCGAGACCCAGTACTTC. Its translation: CASSSSLWGAETQYF.

This clone was detected only a few times. The J gene is TRBJ1-1, the V gene TRBV7-6; 9 positions agree with TRBD1. J was trimmed by 5 bases and V by 4 bases; bases with no gene match: 5. Per the germline V gene, CDR1 is SGHVS and CDR2 is FNYEAQ. This CDR3 has 14 residues. CDR3 sequence: CASSSTGGRTEAFF. For the CDR3, the DNA is TGTGCCAGCAGCTCGACAGGGGGTAGGACTGAAGCTTTCTTT.

The rearrangement joins TRBV11-2 to TRBJ2-6; 9 bases line up with TRBD1. CDR1 SGHAT and CDR2 FQNNGV come from the germline V gene. The ends lost 5 bases at V and 2 bases at J; junction bases unmatched: 13. The CDR3 is 19 residues long. The CDR3 DNA follows: TGTGCCAGCAGCCCAAGACGGCGGGACAGGGCTCCTGGGGCCAACGTCCTGACTTTC. It codes for CASSPRRRDRAPGANVLTF.

The rearrangement links TRBV7-3 to TRBJ1-2, with 8 bases that match TRBD1. Germline CDR1 reads SGHTA; CDR2 reads FQGTGA. CDR3 length equals 15 residues. V was clipped by 1 base and J by 6 bases; unmatched bases: 7. The CDR3 bases are TGTGCCAGCAGCTTAAGGCAGGGGGCGCGGGATGGCTACACCTTC. Protein sequence: CASSLRQGARDGYTF.

V usage is TRBV5-1 and J usage is TRBJ2-3, with a weak D call TRBD2 (6 bases). The CDR3 contains 12 residues. The ends were cut back, 4 bases at V and 8 bases at J, with 11 bases in the middle. Germline assignment: CDR1 SGHRS and CDR2 YFSETQ. This CDR3 reads CASSHVGGTQYF. DNA for the CDR3: TGCGCCAGCAGCCACGTCGGGGGTACGCAGTATTTT.

The V call is TRBV4-1, the J call TRBJ1-6, with D maybe TRBD1 (6 bases). Germline-derived CDR1 and CDR2 are MGHRA and YSYEKL. Trimming cost V 4 bases and J 7 bases, with 14 bases left between them. The CDR3 extends over 15 amino acids. Here the CDR3 DNA reads TGCGCCAGCAGCCGGGATCAGACAGGCAATTCACCCCTCCACTTT. This gives the protein CASSRDQTGNSPLHF.

The J gene is TRBJ1-4, the V gene TRBV6-5, with 9 nucleotides matching TRBD1. From germline, CDR1 is MNHEY and CDR2 SVGAGI. This CDR3 has 14 residues. The trim removed 5 bases at V and 5 bases at J, leaving 3 bases unmatched. The CDR3 bases are TGTGCCAGCAGTGGACAGGGGTCAAATGAAAAACTGTTTTTT. Translation gives CASSGQGSNEKLFF.

This chain uses TRBV6-5 with TRBJ2-3; TRBD2 aligns across 9 bases. This CDR3 spans 14 amino acids. Losses at the gene ends were 8 bases for V and 2 bases for J; bases not matched to a gene: 5. Germline CDR1 and CDR2: MNHEY and SVGAGI. The CDR3 DNA is TGTGCCAGCGGTAGCGGGAGTGACACAGATACGCAGTATTTT. Its translation: CASGSGSDTDTQYF.